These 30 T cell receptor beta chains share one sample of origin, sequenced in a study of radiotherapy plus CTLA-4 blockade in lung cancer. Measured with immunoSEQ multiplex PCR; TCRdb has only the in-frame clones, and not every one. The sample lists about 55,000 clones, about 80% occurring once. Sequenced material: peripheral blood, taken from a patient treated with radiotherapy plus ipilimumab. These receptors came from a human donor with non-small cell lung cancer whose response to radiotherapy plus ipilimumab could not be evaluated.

CDR3: CASSKGQGTGNTIYF. CDR3 nucleotides: TGTGCCAGCTCCAAGGGGCAGGGGACTGGAAACACCATATATTTT. This chain connects TRBV7-9 to TRBJ1-3, with a weak D call TRBD1 (6 bases). The germline CDR1 and CDR2 sequences are SEHNR and FQNEAQ (reference sequence). The CDR3 totals 15 residues. Deletions cut 8 bases from V and 2 bases from J, with 16 bases between.

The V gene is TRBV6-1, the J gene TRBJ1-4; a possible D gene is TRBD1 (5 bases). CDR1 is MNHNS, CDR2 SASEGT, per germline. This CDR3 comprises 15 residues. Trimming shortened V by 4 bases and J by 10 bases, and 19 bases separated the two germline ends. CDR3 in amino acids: CASSGLQGGVGKLFF. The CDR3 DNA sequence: TGTGCCAGCAGTGGCCTGCAGGGAGGGGTGGGAAAACTGTTTTTT.

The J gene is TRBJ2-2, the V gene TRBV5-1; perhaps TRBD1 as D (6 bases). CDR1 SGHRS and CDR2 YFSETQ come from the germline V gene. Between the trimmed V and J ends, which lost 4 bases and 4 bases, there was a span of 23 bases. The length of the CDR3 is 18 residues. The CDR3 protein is CASSPILSRGRGTGELFF. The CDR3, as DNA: TGCGCCAGCAGCCCTATCTTATCCAGGGGACGGGGCACCGGGGAGCTGTTTTTT.

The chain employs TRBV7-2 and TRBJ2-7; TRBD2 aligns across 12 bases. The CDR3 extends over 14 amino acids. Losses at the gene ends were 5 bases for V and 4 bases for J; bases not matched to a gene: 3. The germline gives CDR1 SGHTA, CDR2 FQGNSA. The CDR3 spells CASSTTSGRYEQYF. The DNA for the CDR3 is TGTGCCAGCAGCACAACTAGCGGGAGGTACGAGCAGTACTTC.

The CDR3 DNA is TGTGCCAGCAGCTTAGGATTCTCGGGACAGGGTCCGTATGGCTACACCTTC. Protein sequence: CASSLGFSGQGPYGYTF. The J gene is TRBJ1-2, the V gene TRBV7-2, with TRBD1 matching 9 bases. With V trimmed by 1 base and J by 5 bases, 11 bases remained unmatched. Germline CDR1 is SGHTA and CDR2 is FQGNSA. The CDR3 totals 17 residues.

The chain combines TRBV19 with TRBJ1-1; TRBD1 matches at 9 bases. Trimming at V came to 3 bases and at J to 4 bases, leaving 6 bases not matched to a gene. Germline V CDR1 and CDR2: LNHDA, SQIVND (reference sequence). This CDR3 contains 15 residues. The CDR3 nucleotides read TGTGCCAGTAGTATCGCCGGGACAGGGATCACTGAAGCTTTCTTT. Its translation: CASSIAGTGITEAFF.

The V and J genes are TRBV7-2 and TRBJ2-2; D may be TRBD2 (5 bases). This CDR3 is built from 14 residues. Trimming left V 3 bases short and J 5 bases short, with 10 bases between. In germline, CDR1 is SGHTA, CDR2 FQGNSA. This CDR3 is CASSFTTGTGELFF. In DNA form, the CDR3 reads TGTGCCAGCAGCTTTACGACGGGGACCGGGGAGCTGTTTTTT. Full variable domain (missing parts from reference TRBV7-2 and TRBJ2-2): GAGVSQSPSNKVTEKGKDVELRCDPISGHTALYWYRQSLGQGLEFLIYFQGNSAPDKSGLPSDRFSAERTGGSVSTLTIQRTQQEDSAVYLCASSFTTGTGELFFGEGSRLTVL.

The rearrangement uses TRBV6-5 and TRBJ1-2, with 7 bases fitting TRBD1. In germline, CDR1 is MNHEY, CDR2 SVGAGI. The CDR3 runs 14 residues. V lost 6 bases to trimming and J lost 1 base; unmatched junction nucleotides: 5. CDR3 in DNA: TGTGCCAGCAGGTCACAGGGGTTTAACTATGGCTACACCTTC. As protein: CASRSQGFNYGYTF.

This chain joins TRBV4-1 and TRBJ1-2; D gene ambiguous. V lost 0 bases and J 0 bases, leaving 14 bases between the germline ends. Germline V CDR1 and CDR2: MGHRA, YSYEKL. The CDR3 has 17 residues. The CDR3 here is CASSQEWAANSNYGYTF. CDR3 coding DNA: TGCGCCAGCAGCCAAGAATGGGCTGCGAACTCTAACTATGGCTACACCTTC.

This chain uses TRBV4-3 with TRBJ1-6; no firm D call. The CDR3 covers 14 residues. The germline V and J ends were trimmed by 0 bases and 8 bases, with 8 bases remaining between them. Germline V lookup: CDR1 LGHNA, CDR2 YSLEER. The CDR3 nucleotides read TGCGCCAGCAGCCAAGATGTCGCGTATTCACCCCTCCACTTT. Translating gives CASSQDVAYSPLHF.

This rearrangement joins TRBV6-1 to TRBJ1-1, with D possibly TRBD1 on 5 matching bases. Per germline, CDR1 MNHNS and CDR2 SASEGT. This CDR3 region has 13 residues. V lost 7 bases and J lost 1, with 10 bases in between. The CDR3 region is CASKNTGNTEAFF. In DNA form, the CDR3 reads TGTGCCAGCAAGAATACAGGGAACACTGAAGCTTTCTTT.

CDR3 loop: CASILGGTGGVDYGYTF. The CDR3 nucleotides read TGTGCCAGCATCCTCGGGGGGACAGGGGGCGTGGACTATGGCTACACCTTC. The chain carries TRBV28 and TRBJ1-2; TRBD1 aligns across 12 bases. The CDR3 is made up of 17 amino acids. The V and J ends lost 7 bases and 3 bases, in that order; junction bases with no gene match: 12. In germline, CDR1 is MDHEN, CDR2 SYDVKM.

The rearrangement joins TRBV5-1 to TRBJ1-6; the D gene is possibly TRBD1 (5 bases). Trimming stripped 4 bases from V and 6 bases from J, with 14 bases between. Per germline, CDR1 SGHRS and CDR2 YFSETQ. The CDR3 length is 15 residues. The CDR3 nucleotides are TGCGCCAGCAGCCCTTCAGGGTCCCTTAATTCACCCCTCCACTTT. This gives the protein CASSPSGSLNSPLHF.

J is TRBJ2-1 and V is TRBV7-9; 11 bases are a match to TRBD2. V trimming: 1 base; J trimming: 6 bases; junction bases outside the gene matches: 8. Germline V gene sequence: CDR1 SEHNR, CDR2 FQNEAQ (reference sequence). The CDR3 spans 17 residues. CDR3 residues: CASSLGWGSGGVNEQFF. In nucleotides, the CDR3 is TGTGCCAGCAGCTTAGGGTGGGGTAGCGGGGGGGTCAATGAGCAGTTCTTC.

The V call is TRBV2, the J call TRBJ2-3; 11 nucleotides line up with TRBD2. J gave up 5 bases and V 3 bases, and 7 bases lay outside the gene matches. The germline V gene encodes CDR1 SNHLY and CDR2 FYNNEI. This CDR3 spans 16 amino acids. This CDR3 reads CASSDQLAGAGDTQYF. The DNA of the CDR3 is TGTGCCAGCAGTGATCAACTAGCGGGGGCGGGAGATACGCAGTATTTT.

As DNA, the CDR3 is TGTGCCAGCTCACCACCTTCTCAGTTGTATGGCTACACCTTC. Translating it yields CASSPPSQLYGYTF. The gene calls are TRBV18 and TRBJ1-2; D gene ambiguous. The CDR3 totals 14 residues. The V gene lost 0 bases and the J gene lost 5 bases, with 10 bases spanning the gap. Germline CDR1 KGHSH, CDR2 LQKENI. The full variable domain, in which reference TRBV18 and TRBJ1-2 provide the parts outside the CDR3, is NAGVMQNPRHLVRRRGQEARLRCSPMKGHSHVYWYRQLPEEGLKFMVYLQKENIIDESGMPKERFSAEFPKEGPSILRIQQVVRGDSAAYFCASSPPSQLYGYTFGSGTRLTVV.

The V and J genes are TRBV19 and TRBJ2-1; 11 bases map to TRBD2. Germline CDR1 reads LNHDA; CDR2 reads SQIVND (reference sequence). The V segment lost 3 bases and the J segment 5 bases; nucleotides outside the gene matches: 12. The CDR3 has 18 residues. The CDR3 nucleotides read TGTGCCAGTAGTATTCGACCTTTAGTGACTAGCGGGAACAATGAGCAGTTCTTC. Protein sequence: CASSIRPLVTSGNNEQFF.

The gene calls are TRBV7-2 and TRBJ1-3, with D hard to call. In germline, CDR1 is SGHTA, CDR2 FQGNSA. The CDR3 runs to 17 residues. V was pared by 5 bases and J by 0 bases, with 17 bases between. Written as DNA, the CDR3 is TGTGCCAGCAGCCATCGAGATGCGTGGAGCTCTGGAAACACCATATATTTT. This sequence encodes CASSHRDAWSSGNTIYF.

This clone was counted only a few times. The CDR3 DNA is TGTGCCAGCAGCTCAGGGGCAGCAAGCTCTGGGGCCAACGTCCTGACTTTC. Encoded protein: CASSSGAASSGANVLTF. The V call is TRBV7-2, the J call TRBJ2-6; D may be TRBD1 (6 bases). The V end lost 4 bases, the J end lost 0 bases, and 13 bases lay between the germline ends. The CDR3 has 17 amino acids. Germline-derived CDR1 and CDR2 are SGHTA and FQGNSA.

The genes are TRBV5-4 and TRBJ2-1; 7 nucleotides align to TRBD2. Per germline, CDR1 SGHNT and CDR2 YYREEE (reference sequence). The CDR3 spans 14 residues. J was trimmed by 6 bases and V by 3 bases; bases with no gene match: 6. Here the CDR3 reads CASSSGGFSNEQFF. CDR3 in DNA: TGTGCCAGCAGCTCCGGGGGGTTTTCCAATGAGCAGTTCTTC.

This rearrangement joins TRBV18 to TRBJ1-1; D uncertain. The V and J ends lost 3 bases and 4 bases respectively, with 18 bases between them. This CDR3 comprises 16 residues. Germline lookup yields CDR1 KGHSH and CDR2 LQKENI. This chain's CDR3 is CASSPRTPGDGTEAFF. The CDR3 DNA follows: TGTGCCAGCTCACCCCGGACCCCCGGGGATGGCACTGAAGCTTTCTTT.

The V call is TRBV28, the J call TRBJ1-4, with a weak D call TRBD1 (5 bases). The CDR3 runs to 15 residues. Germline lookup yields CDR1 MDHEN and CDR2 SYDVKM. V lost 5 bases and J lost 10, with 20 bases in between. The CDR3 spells CASSPAGGGSGKLFF. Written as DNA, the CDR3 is TGTGCCAGCAGTCCGGCCGGGGGAGGATCGGGAAAACTGTTTTTT.

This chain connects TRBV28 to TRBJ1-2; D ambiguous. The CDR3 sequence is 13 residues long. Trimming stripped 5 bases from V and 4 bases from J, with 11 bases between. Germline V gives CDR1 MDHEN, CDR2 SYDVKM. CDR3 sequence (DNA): TGTGCCAGCAGTCGTACTAGACGCTATGGCTACACCTTC. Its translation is CASSRTRRYGYTF.

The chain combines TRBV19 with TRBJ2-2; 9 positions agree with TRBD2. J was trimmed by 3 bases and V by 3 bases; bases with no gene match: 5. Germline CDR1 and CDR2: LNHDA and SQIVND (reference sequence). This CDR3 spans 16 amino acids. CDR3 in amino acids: CASSISTSGDTGELFF. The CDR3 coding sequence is TGTGCCAGTAGTATTTCGACTAGCGGAGACACCGGGGAGCTGTTTTTT.

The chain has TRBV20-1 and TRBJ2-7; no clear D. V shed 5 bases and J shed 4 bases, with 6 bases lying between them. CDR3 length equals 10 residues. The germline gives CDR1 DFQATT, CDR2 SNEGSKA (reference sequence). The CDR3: CSALRYEQYF. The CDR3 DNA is TGCAGTGCTCTCAGGTACGAGCAGTACTTC.

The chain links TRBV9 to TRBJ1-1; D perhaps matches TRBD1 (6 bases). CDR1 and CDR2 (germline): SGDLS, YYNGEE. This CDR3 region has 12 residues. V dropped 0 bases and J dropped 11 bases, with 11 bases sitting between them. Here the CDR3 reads CASSVGQGTAFF. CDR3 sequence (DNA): TGTGCCAGCAGCGTAGGGCAGGGGACGGCTTTCTTT.

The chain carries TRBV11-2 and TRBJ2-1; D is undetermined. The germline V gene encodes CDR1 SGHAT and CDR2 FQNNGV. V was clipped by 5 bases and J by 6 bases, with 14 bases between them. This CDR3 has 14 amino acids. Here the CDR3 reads CASSPPPYGNEQFF. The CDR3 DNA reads TGTGCCAGCAGCCCCCCCCCATACGGCAATGAGCAGTTCTTC.

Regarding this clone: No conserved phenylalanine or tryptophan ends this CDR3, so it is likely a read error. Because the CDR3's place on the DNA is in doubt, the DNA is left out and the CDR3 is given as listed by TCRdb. The CDR3 protein is CASSLANSLL. The chain combines TRBV7-6 with TRBJ1-2. The CDR3 extends over 10 residues, inclusive of both ends. CDR1 is SGHVS and CDR2 is FNYEAQ in the germline V gene.

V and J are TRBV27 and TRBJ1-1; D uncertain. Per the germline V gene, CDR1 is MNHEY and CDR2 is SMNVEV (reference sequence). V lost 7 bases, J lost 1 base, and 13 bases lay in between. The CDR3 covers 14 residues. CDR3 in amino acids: CASNKAGGNTEAFF. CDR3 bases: TGTGCCAGCAATAAGGCAGGAGGGAACACTGAAGCTTTCTTT.

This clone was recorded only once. As DNA, the CDR3 is TGTGCCAGCAGTGCGACACTTTACACTGAAGCTTTCTTT. Translating it yields CASSATLYTEAFF. The chain is built from TRBV27 and TRBJ1-1; no clear D. The V and J ends lost 5 bases and 3 bases respectively, with 10 bases between them. The germline V gene encodes CDR1 MNHEY and CDR2 SMNVEV (reference sequence). The CDR3 contains 13 residues.